The clone carrying this TCR beta chain was found once. This record belongs to a study of blood T cell repertoires in COVID-19. The overall study: PBMCs, B-cell-depleted T cells, or T cells provided the cDNA or gDNA that made up the material.

From germline, CDR1 is LGHNT and CDR2 FRNRAP. The ends were cut back, 7 bases at V and 0 bases at J, with 13 bases in the middle. The CDR3 runs 15 residues. Methods used by the authors: Estimates of nucleated cell counts were drawn from the amplification of reference gene primers. Repertoires were generated with immunoSEQ multiplex PCR, while TCRdb's copy carries only in-frame clones and drops some. V and J calls and clone size are those listed in that table; D and trimming were worked out from the DNA. Of 200,000 to 250,000 clones in the sample, under 90% were seen once. The sequenced material came from PBMCs or T cells enriched from blood (not recorded which). The sequence was collected from a man aged 55 to 70 who had recovered from COVID-19. The rearrangement uses TRBV12-5 and TRBJ1-5; D not resolved. The CDR3 nucleotides read TGTGCTAGTGCCCCCGAGGGATTTAGCAATCAGCCCCAGCATTTT. Translated, it gives CASAPEGFSNQPQHF.